Listed here are 4 T cell receptor beta chains from one sample, sequenced in a study of shared T cell receptors in the human thymus. The protocol was immunoSEQ multiplex PCR, while the TCRdb copy is restricted to in-frame clones and leaves out a portion. The data contain about 660,000 clones, more than 75% of them singletons. This sample also belongs to another study, concerning human thymus T cells.

Sequencing was carried out using thymocytes. These receptors were obtained from a boy under three years old with a congenital heart defect.

The chain carries TRBV19 and TRBJ1-2; D perhaps matches TRBD1 (5 bases). Germline V gene sequence: CDR1 LNHDA, CDR2 SQIVND (reference sequence). Trimming pared 3 bases from V and 8 bases from J, leaving 19 bases between. The CDR3 has 15 residues. This CDR3 is CASSISRAGNGGYTF. The CDR3 nucleotides read TGTGCCAGTAGTATTAGTCGGGCAGGGAACGGCGGCTACACCTTC. The entire variable domain, with the rest obtained from reference TRBV19 and TRBJ1-2, is as follows: DGGITQSPKYLFRKEGQNVTLSCEQNLNHDAMYWYRQDPGQGLRLIYYSQIVNDFQKGDIAEGYSVSREKKESFPLTVTSAQKNPTAFYLCASSISRAGNGGYTFGSGTRLTVV.

This clone was picked up one time. The chain has TRBV30 and TRBJ2-5; TRBD2 matches 8 bases. V lost 5 bases and J lost 3; bases outside the gene matches: 5. The CDR3 totals 13 residues. Germline CDR1 GTSNPN, CDR2 SVGIG (reference sequence). CDR3: CAWGGLAKETQYF. CDR3 coding DNA: TGTGCCTGGGGCGGACTAGCCAAAGAGACCCAGTACTTC.

The gene calls are TRBV28 and TRBJ1-1; the match to TRBD1 covers 8 bases. Trimming at V came to 6 bases and at J to 5 bases, leaving 8 bases not matched to a gene. The CDR3 contains 14 residues. The germline CDR1 and CDR2 sequences are MDHEN and SYDVKM. CDR3 sequence reads: CASSTGDRSTEAFF. Written as DNA, the CDR3 is TGTGCCAGCAGCACAGGGGACAGGTCAACTGAAGCTTTCTTT.

The chain uses TRBV7-3 and TRBJ2-7; 10 bases are a match to TRBD1. The CDR3 loop spans 14 amino acids. Unmatched junction bases numbered 3, after V lost 5 bases and J lost 2 bases. CDR1 is SGHTA, CDR2 FQGTGA, per germline. CDR3 nucleotide sequence: TGTGCCAGCAGCAAAGACAGGGGGCCCTACGAGCAGTACTTC. This translates into CASSKDRGPYEQYF.